The rows below give T cell receptor beta chains drawn from one sample of a study of Ad26.COV2.S vaccination and SARS-CoV-2 variants. Produced via immunoSEQ multiplex PCR; TCRdb's table is partial and in-frame only. The data show more than 350,000 clones, about 93% seen once. The specimen comprised peripheral blood, sampled in a trial of Ad26.COV2.S vaccine versus placebo. These receptors were obtained from a person aged 18-60 years who received the Ad26.COV2.S COVID-19 vaccine or a placebo. Each CDR3 is given with its conserved first and last residue. The D gene is left open where the match is weak.

v_gene	j_gene	len	d_gene	CDR3nt	CDR3aa
TRBV6-2/TRBV6-3	TRBJ2-3	15	TRBD1	TGTGCCAGCAGCAAAGCCCAGGGGGCGGGAGATACGCAGTATTTT	CASSKAQGAGDTQYF
TRBV30	TRBJ2-3	11	-	TGTGCCTGGAGCGCGACAGATACGCAGTATTTT	CAWSATDTQYF
TRBV6-1	TRBJ2-3	15	-	TGTGCCAGCAGTGAACAGGGCACCAGCACAGATACGCAGTATTTT	CASSEQGTSTDTQYF
TRBV5-1	TRBJ2-5	14	-	TGCGCCAGCAGCCCCATGGGACTTCGGGAGACCCAGTACTTC	CASSPMGLRETQYF
TRBV29-1	TRBJ2-5	12	TRBD2	TGCAGCGTTGAGTGGGGAGGGGAGACCCAGTACTTC	CSVEWGGETQYF
TRBV12-3/TRBV12-4	TRBJ2-7	12	-	TGTGCCAGCAGTCTCACAGGGTCCGAGCAGTACTTC	CASSLTGSEQYF
TRBV29-1	TRBJ2-1	14	TRBD2	TGCAGCGTTGCATCTACGGGAGGAATCAATGAGCAGTTCTTC	CSVASTGGINEQFF
TRBV18	TRBJ1-2	16	TRBD1	TGTGCCAGCTCACCCACCGGACAGGGTGGGGGGGATGGCTACACCTTC	CASSPTGQGGGDGYTF
TRBV6-2/TRBV6-3	TRBJ2-7	14	-	TGTGCCAGCAGTTACGACGGGACCTCCTACGAGCAGTACTTC	CASSYDGTSYEQYF
TRBV2	TRBJ1-1	13	TRBD1	TGTGCCACGCGGACAGGGATGAACACTGAAGCTTTCTTT	CATRTGMNTEAFF
TRBV2	TRBJ2-3	17	TRBD2	TGTGCCAGCAGTGAAAGGAGGCTAGCGGGAGTCCCAGATACGCAGTATTTT	CASSERRLAGVPDTQYF
TRBV7-9	TRBJ1-1	16	-	TGTGCCAGCAGCCCTGTGTTGAAAGGGTCGACCGCAGGGGCTTTCTTT	CASSPVLKGSTAGAFF
TRBV19	TRBJ2-3	11	-	TGTGCCAGTAGTATGACAGATACGCAGTATTTT	CASSMTDTQYF
TRBV9	TRBJ2-1	16	TRBD2	TGTGCCAGCAGCTCTAGGGGAACAGCGGGAGTAAATGAGCAGTTCTTC	CASSSRGTAGVNEQFF
TRBV7-2	TRBJ2-4	17	-	TGTGCCAGCAGCTTAGTCTCGGGCATCGGGGGTAAAAACATTCAGTACTTC	CASSLVSGIGGKNIQYF
TRBV5-6	TRBJ2-7	12	-	TGTGCCAGCAGCTTGGCAGGGCTCGAGCAGTACTTC	CASSLAGLEQYF
TRBV6-4	TRBJ2-7	19	TRBD2	TGTGCCAGCAGTGACATACGTCTAGCGGGAGGGCCTACAAGGGACGAGCAGTACTTC	CASSDIRLAGGPTRDEQYF
TRBV7-2	TRBJ2-1	13	-	TGTGCCAGCTTTCACTTCTCCTACAATGAGCAGTTCTTC	CASFHFSYNEQFF
TRBV18	TRBJ2-7	13	-	TGTGCCAGCTCACCCAACCAGCTCGGCGAGCAGTACTTC	CASSPNQLGEQYF
TRBV7-3	TRBJ2-3	17	TRBD1	TGTGCCAGCAGCTACCACCGGGACAGCTTGACCACAGATACGCAGTATTTT	CASSYHRDSLTTDTQYF
TRBV15	TRBJ1-3	15	TRBD1	TGTGCCACCAGCAGGCAGGGGGCGGTAGGAAACACCATATATTTT	CATSRQGAVGNTIYF
TRBV30	TRBJ1-2	14	-	TGTGCCTGGAGTGTACGGCGGGTTAACTATGGCTACACCTTC	CAWSVRRVNYGYTF
TRBV28	TRBJ2-7	15	-	TGTGCCAGCAGTTTGGGTCCCCCTAACTCCTACGAGCAGTACTTC	CASSLGPPNSYEQYF
TRBV15	TRBJ1-3	17	-	TGTGCCACCAGCAGAGAGTCGGGGGGAAGCTCTGGAAACACCATATATTTT	CATSRESGGSSGNTIYF
TRBV5-8	TRBJ2-7	16	-	TGTGCCAGCAGCTTGGTCCCCGACTTTCTTTCCTACGAGCAGTACTTC	CASSLVPDFLSYEQYF